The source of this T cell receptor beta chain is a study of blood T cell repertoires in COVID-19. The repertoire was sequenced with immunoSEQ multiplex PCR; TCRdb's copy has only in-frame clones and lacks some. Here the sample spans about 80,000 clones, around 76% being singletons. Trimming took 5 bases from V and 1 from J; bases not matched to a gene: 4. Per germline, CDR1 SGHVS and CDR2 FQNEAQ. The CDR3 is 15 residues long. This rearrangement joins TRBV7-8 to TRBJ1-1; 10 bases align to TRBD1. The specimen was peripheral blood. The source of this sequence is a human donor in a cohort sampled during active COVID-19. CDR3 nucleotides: TGTGCCAGCAGCGCCCGGGACAGGGGGAACACTGAAGCTTTCTTT. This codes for CASSARDRGNTEAFF.